This T cell receptor (beta chain) was captured by sequencing in a study of cytotoxic CD8 clonotypes in ibrutinib-treated CLL (dated by TCRdb to about 2021). Concerning the study at large: In this cohort, 15 patients were treatment-naive and about a dozen were relapsed/refractory, while some 18 had unmutated IGHV. Responses were partial in around 25 patients and complete in 2; after median approximately 69 months follow-up, around 15 stayed in remission and 12 progressed. Cryopreserved peripheral blood mononuclear cells were collected before treatment, at response, and at either disease progression or sustained remission. An average of approximately 260,000 productive templates and 80,000 to 100,000 productive rearrangements was obtained per sample. The response samples were drawn at a median of around eleven months into treatment, with a range of about 6 to 40 months. Every sample from remission and from progressive disease was obtained while the patients were still on ibrutinib. Of the roughly 90 people in the trial, 25 to 30 had longitudinal samples available. Overall results and qualifications from the work: Public clonotypes were found to be uncommon and were observed to contract or remain stable during treatment; the increase in clonality was shown to reflect expansion of private clonotypes at ibrutinib response. An increase in clonality was observed at ibrutinib response, with clonality remaining stable during sustained remission and falling back toward baseline at progression. Sampling times were not matched between patients in sustained remission and patients whose disease was progressing, and lymph node repertoires were not examined. Baseline clonality exceeded that of age-matched healthy donors and correlated strongly with circulating CD8+ T-cell counts.

In the case of this clone: No cognate antigen has been identified for it. There are no base qualities to consult, and no much larger clone falls within one base.

The CDR3 covers 12 residues, taking in both the cysteine and the phenylalanine. Solely the CDR3 DNA is kept, with 36 bases framed from the first base. Trimming costs V 0 bases and J 4 bases, and their ends lie 3 bases apart. Looking up the germline V gene (reference sequence) yields CDR1 PRHDT and CDR2 FYEKMQ. A MiSeq instrument was used for deep resolution sequencing, which targeted depths ranging from 1 in 1 million up to 1 in 200,000 T cells, with coverage averaging 10x for each clonotype. The immunoSEQ hsTCRB Kit was used to generate the TCR beta libraries. The authors' analysis ran thus. The data were analyzed with ImmunoSEQ Analyzer and ImmunoSEQ Data Assistant, and V, D and J gene assignments followed IMGT definitions. Clonality was computed as one minus normalized Shannon entropy of productive rearrangement frequencies, ranging from 0 to 1. Only overrepresented clonotypes making up at least 0.05% of the repertoire of each patient were included in the public clonotype analysis. Approximately 14 age-matched healthy donor repertoires from immuneACCESS were used as controls for clonality. TCRdb obtained this table from immuneACCESS and retained in-frame rearrangements with V and J assigned. These tables miss some clones; where compared with another copy, unresolved V genes account for less than half of the shortfall, and the remainder is unexplained. V and J calls and clone size come straight from that table; D and trimming were deduced from the DNA. Within this sample are 330,000 or so clones, with 60% to 80% of them counted one time only. The ten largest clones represent roughly 6.7% of the sample.

For TCR beta library preparation, approximately 2 micrograms of genomic DNA were isolated from cryopreserved PBMCs. Longitudinal blood samples from CLL patients on ibrutinib monotherapy were analyzed using high-throughput TCR beta sequencing. The patients were enrolled in a single-center, open-label phase 2 trial of ibrutinib monotherapy. This TCR was sampled from a human donor with chronic lymphocytic leukemia. The chain joins TRBV13 to TRBJ1-2, with an unclear D gene assignment. Here the sequenced sample was PBMCs, taken after 36 months of ibrutinib treatment. The nucleotide sequence is given as TGTGCCAGCAGCTTAGGAATCTATGGCTACACCTTC. Its amino acids are CASSLGIYGYTF.